Many counts were recorded for the clone carrying this TCR beta chain. The antigen is unknown. The sample is drawn from a study of spatial heterogeneity in lung cancer. In the study overall: Across tumor regions, counts of TCR transcripts showed a strong correlation with a T cell module score derived from matched bulk RNA-seq.

Each TCR cDNA molecule carried a unique molecular identifier. TCRdb recomputed calls from the 5' RACE reads with MiXCR, one row per CDR3 protein. The sample gives 9,500 to 12,000 distinct CDR3 sequences, 7.5% to 9% of which show up once; roughly a fifth is in the top ten. Described time point: sample taken at primary tumor resection. No cell sorting; template was whole RNA from tumor, lung tissue or PBMC. Overall study findings and caveats: The study found that expanded intratumoral alpha and beta TCR counts tracked tumor mutation counts. Ubiquitous and regional expanded TCR counts mirrored ubiquitous and regional nonsynonymous mutation counts, respectively.

Trimming removed 6 bases from V and 6 bases from J, with 21 bases in between. Per the germline V gene, CDR1 is DFQATT and CDR2 is SNEGSKA (reference sequence). The CDR3 runs to 15 residues. The chain uses TRBV20-1 and TRBJ1-5; D gene uncertain. This sequence originates from a female donor with early-stage non-small cell lung cancer. Sequencing was performed on lung tumor tissue, taken at surgery. CDR3 DNA: TGCAGTGCGAACTCGGTCCCCCCTTTCGGTCAGCCCCAGCATTTT. Its translation is CSANSVPPFGQPQHF.